The source of this T cell receptor beta chain is a study of OX40 agonist ivuxolimab in advanced cancers. TCRdb's table, derived via immunoSEQ multiplex PCR, lists solely in-frame clones and lacks some. The sample consists of about 100,000 clones, roughly 95% of them appearing once. The CDR3 is 15 amino acids. CDR1 LNHDA and CDR2 SQIVND come from the germline V gene (reference sequence). V dropped 8 bases and J dropped 0 bases, with 13 bases sitting between them. In this sample, this clone turned up once. This sample comprised CD4+ or CD8+ T cells sorted from blood, obtained in a trial of the OX40 agonist ivuxolimab. This TCR derives from an adult with an advanced solid tumor such as melanoma, head and neck, liver or kidney cancer. This rearrangement joins TRBV19 to TRBJ2-2; D possibly matches TRBD1 or TRBD2 (5 bases each). The CDR3 DNA follows: TGTGCCAGTTGGGGACGGTCCACGAACACCGGGGAGCTGTTTTTT. The encoded protein is CASWGRSTNTGELFF.